Sequencing of this T cell receptor (beta chain) was carried out in a study of post-analysis software for immune sequencing data. Study-wide findings and caveats: Comparison of patients with controls showed about 5 TRBV segments more frequent in patients, TRBV5-6, TRBV5-1 and TRBV20-1 among them. Among multiple sclerosis patients, normalized Chao1 diversity was significantly below that of controls.

Each TCR beta cDNA library carried unique molecular identifiers. T cells numbering about 0.85 to 10 million yielded roughly 0.5 million cDNA molecules. Each CDR3 protein is one row after TCRdb ran MiXCR on the PCR reads. Of 650,000 to 900,000 distinct CDR3 sequences detected, about 45% appear once; the ten largest clones hold roughly 4.9%. In the case of this clonotype: Its antigen is not known.

This CDR3 contains 13 residues. Trimming removed 6 bases from V and 5 bases from J, with 13 bases in between. Per the germline V gene, CDR1 is MNHNY and CDR2 is SVGAGI (reference sequence). The sequencing input was blood. V gene TRBV6-6 combines with J gene TRBJ1-2, with D maybe TRBD1 (6 bases). The sequence came from a girl aged 10 to 17 with multiple sclerosis. CDR3: CASRNGGRYGYTF. DNA for the CDR3: TGTGCCAGCAGAAACGGGGGCAGATATGGCTACACCTTC.